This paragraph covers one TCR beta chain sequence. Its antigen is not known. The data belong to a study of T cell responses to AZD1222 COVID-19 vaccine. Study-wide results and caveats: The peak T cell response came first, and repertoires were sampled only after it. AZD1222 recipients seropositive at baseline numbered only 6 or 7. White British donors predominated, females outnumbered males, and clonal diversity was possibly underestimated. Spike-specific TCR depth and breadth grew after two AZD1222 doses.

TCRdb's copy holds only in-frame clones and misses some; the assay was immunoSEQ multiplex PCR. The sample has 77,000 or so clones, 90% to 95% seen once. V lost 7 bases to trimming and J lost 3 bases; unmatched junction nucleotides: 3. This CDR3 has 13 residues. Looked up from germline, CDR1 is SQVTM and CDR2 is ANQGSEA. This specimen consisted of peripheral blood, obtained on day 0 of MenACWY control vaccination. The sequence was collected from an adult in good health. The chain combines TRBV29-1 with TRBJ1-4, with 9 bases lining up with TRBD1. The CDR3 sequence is CSAGQGPNEKLFF. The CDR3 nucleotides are TGCAGCGCGGGACAGGGCCCTAATGAAAAACTGTTTTTT.